The sequence of this T cell receptor beta chain was determined in a study of blood T cells in healthy people across ages. Alongside a J-beta primer mix, a sample-barcoded 5' primer served in a second PCR lasting about 6 to 11 cycles. TCRdb independently ran MiXCR on the 5' RACE reads; one entry per CDR3 protein. The top ten clones hold around 9.2% of a sample with hundreds of thousands of distinct CDR3 sequences, 25% of them seen once. The donors, healthy Caucasians from Russia, were aged about 6 to 95. V gave up 4 bases and J gave up 0 bases; unmatched junction bases: 12. This CDR3 has 17 amino acids. Germline V CDR1 and CDR2: DFQATT, SNEGSKA (reference sequence). The sample was also reused in another study, on T cells of mothers and their children. This second study says: Mothers yielded over 8.5 million CDR3 reads, children 2.5 million to 3 million each.

The chain has TRBV20-1 and TRBJ2-4; 7 bases map to TRBD2. Material for sequencing was blood. This receptor was taken from a boy aged 10-17 years in good health. CDR3 coding DNA: TGCAGTGCTAACCTACCTGGACTAGGCATAGCCAAAAACATTCAGTACTTC. It translates to CSANLPGLGIAKNIQYF.